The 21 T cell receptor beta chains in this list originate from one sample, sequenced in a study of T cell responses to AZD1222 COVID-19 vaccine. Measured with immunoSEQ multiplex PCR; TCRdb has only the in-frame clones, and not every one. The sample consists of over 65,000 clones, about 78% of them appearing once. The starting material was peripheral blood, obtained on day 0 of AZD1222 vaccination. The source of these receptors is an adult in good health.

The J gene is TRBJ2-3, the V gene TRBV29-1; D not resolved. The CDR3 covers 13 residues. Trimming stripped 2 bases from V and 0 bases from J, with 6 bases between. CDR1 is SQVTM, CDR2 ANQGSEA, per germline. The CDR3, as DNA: TGCAGCGTTGAAAGAACTAGCACAGATACGCAGTATTTT. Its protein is CSVERTSTDTQYF.

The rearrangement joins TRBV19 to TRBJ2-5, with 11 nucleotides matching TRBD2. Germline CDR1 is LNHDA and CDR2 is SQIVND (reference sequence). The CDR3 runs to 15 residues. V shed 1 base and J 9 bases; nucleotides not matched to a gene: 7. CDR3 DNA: TGTGCCAGTAGTATAGGGACACTAGCGGGAGTGTCCCAGTACTTC. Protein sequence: CASSIGTLAGVSQYF.

The CDR3 nucleotides read TGCGCCAGCAGCTTCGGGACTCCCGGGGATACGCAGTATTTT. Protein: CASSFGTPGDTQYF. The chain links TRBV5-1 to TRBJ2-3; D possibly corresponds to TRBD2 (6 bases). CDR3 length equals 14 residues. V dropped 2 bases and J dropped 6 bases, with 13 bases sitting between them. CDR1 is SGHRS and CDR2 is YFSETQ in the germline V gene.

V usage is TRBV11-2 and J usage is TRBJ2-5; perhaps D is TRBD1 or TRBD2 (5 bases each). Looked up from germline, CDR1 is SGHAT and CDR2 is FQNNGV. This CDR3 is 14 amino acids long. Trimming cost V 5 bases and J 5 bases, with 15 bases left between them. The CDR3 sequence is CASSPGTEGETQYF. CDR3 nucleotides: TGTGCCAGCAGCCCGGGGACCGAAGGCGAGACCCAGTACTTC.

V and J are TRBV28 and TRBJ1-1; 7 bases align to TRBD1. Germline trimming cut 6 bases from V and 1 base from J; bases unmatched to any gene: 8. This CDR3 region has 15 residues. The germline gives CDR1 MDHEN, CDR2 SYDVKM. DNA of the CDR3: TGTGCCAGCAGCCCCCCAGGGGGGCAGAACACTGAAGCTTTCTTT. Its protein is CASSPPGGQNTEAFF.

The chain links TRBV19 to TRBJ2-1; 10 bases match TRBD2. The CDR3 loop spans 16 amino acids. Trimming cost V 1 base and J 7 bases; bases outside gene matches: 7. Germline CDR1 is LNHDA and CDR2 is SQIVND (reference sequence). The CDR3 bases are TGTGCCAGTAGTATAGGGACTAGCGGACACTCTAATGAGCAGTTCTTC. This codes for CASSIGTSGHSNEQFF.

The CDR3 DNA reads as TGTGCCAGCAGACAGGACAGTGCAAACACTGAAGCTTTCTTT. It yields the protein CASRQDSANTEAFF. The chain combines TRBV4-2 with TRBJ1-1; maybe TRBD1 (6 bases). The CDR3 loop spans 14 amino acids. V lost 6 bases and J lost 2, with 13 bases in between. Looked up from germline, CDR1 is LGHNA and CDR2 is YNFKEQ.

CDR3 amino acids: CASSSRRATNEKLFF. CDR3 nucleotide sequence: TGTGCCAGCAGTAGCCGCCGTGCAACTAATGAAAAACTGTTTTTT. The V gene is TRBV6-5, the J gene TRBJ1-4; no reliable D call. The CDR3 runs 15 residues. The germline CDR1 and CDR2 sequences are MNHEY and SVGAGI. Trimming stripped 5 bases from V and 0 bases from J, with 10 bases between.

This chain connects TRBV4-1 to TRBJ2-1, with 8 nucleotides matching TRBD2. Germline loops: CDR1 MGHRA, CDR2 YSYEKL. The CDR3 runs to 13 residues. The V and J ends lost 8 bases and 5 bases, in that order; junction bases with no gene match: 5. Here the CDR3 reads CASAGTRNNEQFF. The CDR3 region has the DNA TGCGCCAGCGCCGGGACTAGAAACAATGAGCAGTTCTTC.

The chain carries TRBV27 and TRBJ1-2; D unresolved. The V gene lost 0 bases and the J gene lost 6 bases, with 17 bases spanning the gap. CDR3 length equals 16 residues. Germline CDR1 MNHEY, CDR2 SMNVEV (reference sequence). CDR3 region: CASSLSLLVGEDGYTF. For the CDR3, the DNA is TGTGCCAGCAGTTTATCGCTCCTGGTTGGGGAGGATGGCTACACCTTC.

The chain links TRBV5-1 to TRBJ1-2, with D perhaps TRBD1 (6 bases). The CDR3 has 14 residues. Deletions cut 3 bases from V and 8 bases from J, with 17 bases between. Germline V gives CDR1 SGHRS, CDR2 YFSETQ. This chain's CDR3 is CASSSDRPMSGYTF. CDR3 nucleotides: TGCGCCAGCAGCTCGGACAGACCTATGAGCGGCTACACCTTC.

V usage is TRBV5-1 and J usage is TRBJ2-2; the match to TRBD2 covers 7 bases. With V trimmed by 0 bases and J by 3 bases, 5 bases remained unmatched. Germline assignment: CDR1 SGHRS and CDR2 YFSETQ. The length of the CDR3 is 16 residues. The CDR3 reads CASSLAPGLDTGELFF. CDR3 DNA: TGCGCCAGCAGCTTGGCTCCTGGACTAGACACCGGGGAGCTGTTTTTT.

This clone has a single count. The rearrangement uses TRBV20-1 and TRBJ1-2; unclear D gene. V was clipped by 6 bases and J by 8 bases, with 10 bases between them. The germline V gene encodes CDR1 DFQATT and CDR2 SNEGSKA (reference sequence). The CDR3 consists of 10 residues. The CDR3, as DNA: TGCAGTGCCCCTGTGGGAGGCTACACCTTC. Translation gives CSAPVGGYTF.

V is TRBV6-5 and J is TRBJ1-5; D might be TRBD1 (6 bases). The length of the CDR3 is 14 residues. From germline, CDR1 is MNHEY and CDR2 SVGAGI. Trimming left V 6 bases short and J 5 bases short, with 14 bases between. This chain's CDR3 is CASRGAGLDQPQHF. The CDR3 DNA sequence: TGTGCCAGCAGGGGGGCAGGGCTGGATCAGCCCCAGCATTTT.

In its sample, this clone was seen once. The DNA of the CDR3 is TGTGCCAGCAGTTACTCCTTTGGGGGAAGGGTCTACGAGCAGTACTTC. It is translated as CASSYSFGGRVYEQYF. The chain combines TRBV6-5 with TRBJ2-7, with D perhaps assigned TRBD1 or TRBD2 (5 bases each). The V and J ends lost 0 bases and 3 bases respectively, with 15 bases between them. CDR3 size: 16 residues. CDR1 is MNHEY and CDR2 is SVGAGI in the germline V gene.

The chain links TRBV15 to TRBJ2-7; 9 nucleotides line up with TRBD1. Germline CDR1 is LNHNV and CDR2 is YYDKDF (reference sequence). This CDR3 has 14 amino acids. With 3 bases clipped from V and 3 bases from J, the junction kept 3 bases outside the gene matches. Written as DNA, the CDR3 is TGTGCCACCAGCAGGACAGGGGGTCTCTACGAGCAGTACTTC. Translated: CATSRTGGLYEQYF.

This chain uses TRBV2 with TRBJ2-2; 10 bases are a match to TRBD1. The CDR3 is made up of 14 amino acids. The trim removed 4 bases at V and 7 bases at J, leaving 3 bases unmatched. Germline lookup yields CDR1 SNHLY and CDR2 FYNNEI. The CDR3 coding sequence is TGTGCCAGCAGTGGGGGACAGGGGTACGGGGAGCTGTTTTTT. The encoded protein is CASSGGQGYGELFF.

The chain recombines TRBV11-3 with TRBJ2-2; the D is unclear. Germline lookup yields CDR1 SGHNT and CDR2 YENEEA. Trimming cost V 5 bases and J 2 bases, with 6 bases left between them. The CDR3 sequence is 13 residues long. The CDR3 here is CASSPKNTGELFF. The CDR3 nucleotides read TGTGCCAGCAGCCCCAAAAACACCGGGGAGCTGTTTTTT.

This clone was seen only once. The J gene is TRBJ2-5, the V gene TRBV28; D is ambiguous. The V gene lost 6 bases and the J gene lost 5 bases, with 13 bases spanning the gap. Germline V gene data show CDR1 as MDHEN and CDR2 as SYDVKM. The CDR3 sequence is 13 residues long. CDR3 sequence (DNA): TGTGCCAGCAGCGCGCTGGTGGAGGAGACCCAGTACTTC. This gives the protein CASSALVEETQYF.

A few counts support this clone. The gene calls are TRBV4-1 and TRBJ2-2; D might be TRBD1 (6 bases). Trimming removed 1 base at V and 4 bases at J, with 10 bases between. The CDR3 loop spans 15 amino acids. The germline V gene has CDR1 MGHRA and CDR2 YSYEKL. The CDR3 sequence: CASSQAGQPTGELFF. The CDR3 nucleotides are TGCGCCAGCAGCCAAGCCGGACAGCCCACCGGGGAGCTGTTTTTT.

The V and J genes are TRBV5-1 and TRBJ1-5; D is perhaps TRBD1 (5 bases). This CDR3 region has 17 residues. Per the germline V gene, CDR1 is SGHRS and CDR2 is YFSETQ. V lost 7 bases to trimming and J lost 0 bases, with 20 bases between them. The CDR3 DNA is TGCGCCAGCTCGCTGGGGGGTCGGGGCTATAGCAATCAGCCCCAGCATTTT. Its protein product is CASSLGGRGYSNQPQHF. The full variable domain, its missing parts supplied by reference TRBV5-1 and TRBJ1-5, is KAGVTQTPRYLIKTRGQQVTLSCSPISGHRSVSWYQQTPGQGLQFLFEYFSETQRNKGNFPGRFSGRQFSNSRSEMNVSTLELGDSALYLCASSLGGRGYSNQPQHFGDGTRLSIL.